This TCR beta chain was recovered during a study of blood T cell repertoires in COVID-19. Across the whole study: Nucleic acid was either cDNA or gDNA, and it came from T cells, B-cell-depleted T cells, or PBMCs.

Trimming removed 3 bases at V and 1 base at J, with 12 bases between. Germline V gives CDR1 KGHSH, CDR2 LQKENI. The CDR3 is made up of 15 amino acids. Some clones are missing from TCRdb's copy, which holds only in-frame ones; the method was immunoSEQ multiplex PCR. Of approximately 300,000 clones listed, about 83% are singletons. The chain recombines TRBV18 with TRBJ1-1; D gene ambiguous. The sequenced material came from peripheral blood. The sequence came from a woman aged 45-59 years with acute or convalescent COVID-19. The CDR3 sequence is CASSPMPRPNTEAFF. In DNA form, the CDR3 reads TGTGCCAGCTCACCCATGCCGCGGCCGAACACTGAAGCTTTCTTT. Based on the CDR3 plus reference TRBV18 and TRBJ1-1, the full variable domain is NAGVMQNPRHLVRRRGQEARLRCSPMKGHSHVYWYRQLPEEGLKFMVYLQKENIIDESGMPKERFSAEFPKEGPSILRIQQVVRGDSAAYFCASSPMPRPNTEAFFGQGTRLTVV.